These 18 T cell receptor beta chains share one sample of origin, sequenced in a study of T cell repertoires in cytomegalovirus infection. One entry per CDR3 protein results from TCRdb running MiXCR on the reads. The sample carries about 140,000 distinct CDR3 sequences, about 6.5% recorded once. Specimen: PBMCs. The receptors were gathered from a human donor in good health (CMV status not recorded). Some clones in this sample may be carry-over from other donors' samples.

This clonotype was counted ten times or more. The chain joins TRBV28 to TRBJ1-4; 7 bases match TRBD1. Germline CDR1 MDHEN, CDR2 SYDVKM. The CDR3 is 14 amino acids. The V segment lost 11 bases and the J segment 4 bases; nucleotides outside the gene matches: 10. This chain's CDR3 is CAAQRTGFNEKLFF. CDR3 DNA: TGTGCCGCTCAACGGACAGGCTTTAATGAAAAACTGTTTTTT.

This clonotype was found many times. The CDR3 sequence: CASTSAPQHF. The CDR3 coding sequence is TGTGCCAGCACCTCGGCGCCCCAGCATTTT. The V and J genes are TRBV7-2 and TRBJ1-5; the D is unclear. The germline CDR1 and CDR2 sequences are SGHTA and FQGNSA. Between the trimmed V and J ends, which lost 7 bases and 9 bases, there was a span of 7 bases. The CDR3 runs to 10 residues. Full variable domain (remainder filled in from reference TRBV7-2 and TRBJ1-5): GAGVSQSPSNKVTEKGKDVELRCDPISGHTALYWYRQSLGQGLEFLIYFQGNSAPDKSGLPSDRFSAERTGGSVSTLTIQRTQQEDSAVYLCASTSAPQHFGDGTRLSIL.

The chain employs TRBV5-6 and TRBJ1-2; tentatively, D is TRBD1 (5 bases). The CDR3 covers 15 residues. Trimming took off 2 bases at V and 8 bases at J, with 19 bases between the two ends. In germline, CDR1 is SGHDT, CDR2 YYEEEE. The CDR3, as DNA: TGTGCCAGCAGCTTCTCGGGACTCCAGATGGGGGGCTACACCTTC. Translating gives CASSFSGLQMGGYTF.

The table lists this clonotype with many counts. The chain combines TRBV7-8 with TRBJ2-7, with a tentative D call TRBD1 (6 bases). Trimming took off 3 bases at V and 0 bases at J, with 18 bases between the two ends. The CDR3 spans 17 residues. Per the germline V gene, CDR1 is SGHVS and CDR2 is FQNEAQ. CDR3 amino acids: CASSFDAETGSSYEQYF. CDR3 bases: TGTGCCAGCAGCTTCGACGCAGAGACAGGTTCCTCCTACGAGCAGTACTTC. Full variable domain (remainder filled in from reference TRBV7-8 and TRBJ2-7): GAGVSQSPRYKVAKRGQDVALRCDPISGHVSLFWYQQALGQGPEFLTYFQNEAQLDKSGLPSDRFFAERPEGSVSTLKIQRTQQEDSAVYLCASSFDAETGSSYEQYFGPGTRLTVT.

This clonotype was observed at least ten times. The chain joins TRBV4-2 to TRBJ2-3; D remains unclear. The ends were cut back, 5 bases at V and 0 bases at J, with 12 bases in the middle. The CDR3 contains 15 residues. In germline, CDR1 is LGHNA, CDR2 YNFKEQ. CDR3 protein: CASSYGRSSTDTQYF. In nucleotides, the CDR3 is TGTGCCAGCAGCTACGGACGGAGTAGCACAGATACGCAGTATTTT.

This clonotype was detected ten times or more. The CDR3: CASSIPGGESNEKLFF. DNA for the CDR3: TGTGCCAGTAGTATACCCGGGGGCGAGTCTAATGAAAAACTGTTTTTT. The genes are TRBV19 and TRBJ1-4, with a tentative D call TRBD1 (6 bases). Trimming left V 2 bases short and J 3 bases short, with 13 bases between. CDR1 and CDR2 from the germline V gene are LNHDA and SQIVND (reference sequence). The CDR3 covers 16 residues.

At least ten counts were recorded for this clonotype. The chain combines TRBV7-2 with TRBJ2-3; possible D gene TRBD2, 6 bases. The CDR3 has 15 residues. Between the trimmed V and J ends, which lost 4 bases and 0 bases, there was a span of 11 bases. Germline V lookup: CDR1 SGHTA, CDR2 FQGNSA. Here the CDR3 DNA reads TGTGCCAGCAGCTCGATCGGGACTAGCACAGATACGCAGTATTTT. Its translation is CASSSIGTSTDTQYF.

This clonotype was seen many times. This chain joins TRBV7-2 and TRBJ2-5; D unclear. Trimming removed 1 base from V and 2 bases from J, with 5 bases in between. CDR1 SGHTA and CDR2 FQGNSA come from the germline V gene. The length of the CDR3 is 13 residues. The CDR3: CASSLVTQETQYF. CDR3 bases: TGTGCCAGCAGCTTAGTAACACAAGAGACCCAGTACTTC.

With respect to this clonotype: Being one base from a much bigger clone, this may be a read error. The CDR3 loop reads CASSTRQGGSEQYF. The DNA for the CDR3 is TGTGCCAGCAGTACCCGACAGGGGGGAAGCGAGCAGTACTTC. J is TRBJ2-7 and V is TRBV6-1; 9 bases fit TRBD1. This CDR3 has 14 amino acids. Germline values: CDR1 MNHNS, CDR2 SASEGT. V trimming: 5 bases; J trimming: 6 bases; junction bases outside the gene matches: 8.

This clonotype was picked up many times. The CDR3 region has the DNA TGTGCCCGGCCGGGGGAAAGGGGGCCCAATACGCAGTATTTT. It encodes CARPGERGPNTQYF. V and J are TRBV7-3 and TRBJ2-3, with D perhaps matching TRBD1 (7 bases). The germline V gene encodes CDR1 SGHTA and CDR2 FQGTGA. Trimming shortened V by 11 bases and J by 7 bases, and 22 bases separated the two germline ends. The CDR3 loop spans 14 amino acids.

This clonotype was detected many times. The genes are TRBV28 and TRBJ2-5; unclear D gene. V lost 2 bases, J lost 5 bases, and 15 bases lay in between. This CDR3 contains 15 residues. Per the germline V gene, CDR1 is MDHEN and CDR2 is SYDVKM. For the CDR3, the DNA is TGTGCCAGCAGTTTACGGGCCCCCCAATGGGAGACCCAGTACTTC. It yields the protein CASSLRAPQWETQYF.

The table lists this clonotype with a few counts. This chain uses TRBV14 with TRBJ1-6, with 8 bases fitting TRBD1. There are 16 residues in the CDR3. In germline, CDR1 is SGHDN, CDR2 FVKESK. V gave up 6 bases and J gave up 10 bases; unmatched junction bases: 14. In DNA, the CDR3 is TGTGCCAGCAGTTTAACAGGGACAGGAATGAGCTCACCCCTCCACTTT. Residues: CASSLTGTGMSSPLHF.

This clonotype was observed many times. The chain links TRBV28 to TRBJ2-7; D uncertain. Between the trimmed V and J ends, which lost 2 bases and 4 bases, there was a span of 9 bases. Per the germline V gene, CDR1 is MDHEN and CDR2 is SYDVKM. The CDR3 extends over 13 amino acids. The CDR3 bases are TGTGCCAGCAGTTTACACCGAGCTTACGAGCAGTACTTC. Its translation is CASSLHRAYEQYF.

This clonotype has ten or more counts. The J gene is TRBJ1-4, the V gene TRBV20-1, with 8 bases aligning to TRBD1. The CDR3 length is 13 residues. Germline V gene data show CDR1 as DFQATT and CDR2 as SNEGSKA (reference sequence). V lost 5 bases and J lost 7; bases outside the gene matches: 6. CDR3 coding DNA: TGCAGTGCTCACAGGGGGGTCGGTGAAAAACTGTTTTTT. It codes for CSAHRGVGEKLFF.

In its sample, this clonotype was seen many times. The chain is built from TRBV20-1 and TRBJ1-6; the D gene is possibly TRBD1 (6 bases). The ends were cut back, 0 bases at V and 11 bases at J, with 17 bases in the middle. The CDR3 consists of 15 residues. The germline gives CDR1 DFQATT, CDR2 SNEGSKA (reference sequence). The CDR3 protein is CSARDHGGTRPPLHF. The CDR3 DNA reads TGCAGTGCTAGAGATCACGGAGGGACAAGGCCACCCCTCCACTTT.

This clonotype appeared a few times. The CDR3 sequence: CASSLNSEATQYF. The CDR3 DNA is TGTGCCAGCAGCCTTAATAGCGAGGCTACGCAGTATTTT. The chain joins TRBV3-1 to TRBJ2-3; possible D gene TRBD2, 5 bases. The length of the CDR3 is 13 residues. Germline CDR1 and CDR2: LGHDT and YNNKEL (reference sequence). Trimming removed 4 bases at V and 8 bases at J, with 13 bases between.

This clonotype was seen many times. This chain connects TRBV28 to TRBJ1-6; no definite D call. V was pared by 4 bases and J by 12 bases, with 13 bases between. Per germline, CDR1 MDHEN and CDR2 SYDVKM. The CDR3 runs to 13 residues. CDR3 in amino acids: CASSSRVPGPLHF. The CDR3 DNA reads TGTGCCAGCAGTTCTCGCGTCCCGGGACCCCTCCACTTT. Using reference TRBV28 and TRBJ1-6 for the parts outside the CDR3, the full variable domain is DVKVTQSSRYLVKRTGEKVFLECVQDMDHENMFWYRQDPGLGLRLIYFSYDVKMKEKGDIPEGYSVSREKKERFSLILESASTNQTSMYLCASSSRVPGPLHFGNGTRLTVT.

This CDR3 is CASGAPGRTYGYTF. The CDR3 coding sequence is TGTGCCAGCGGCGCTCCGGGACGCACCTATGGCTACACCTTC. The rearrangement uses TRBV9 and TRBJ1-2, with D possibly being TRBD1 (5 bases). Between the trimmed V and J ends, which lost 7 bases and 4 bases, there was a span of 17 bases. The CDR3 covers 14 residues. Germline CDR1 and CDR2: SGDLS and YYNGEE.